These 14 T cell receptor beta chains came from one sample sequenced in a study of T cell repertoires in cytomegalovirus infection. Their antigens are not known. TCRdb itself ran the reads through MiXCR, one entry per CDR3 protein. The sample lists about 110,000 distinct CDR3 sequences; over 9.5% were seen once. Sequenced: PBMCs, sequenced either directly or after in vitro stimulation (not recorded which). The receptor set was obtained from a human donor in good health (CMV status not recorded). Some clones in this sample may be carry-over from other donors' samples.

The table lists this clonotype with many counts. The rearrangement links TRBV7-9 to TRBJ2-7, with D tentatively TRBD1 (5 bases). The CDR3 covers 12 residues. Germline V gene lookup returns CDR1 SEHNR and CDR2 FQNEAQ (reference sequence). V lost 2 bases to trimming and J lost 3 bases, with 5 bases between them. CDR3 bases: TGTGCCAGCAGCTTAAGGGGCTACGAGCAGTACGTC. Residues: CASSLRGYEQYV.

In its sample, this clonotype was seen many times. V and J are TRBV7-2 and TRBJ1-1, with 8 nucleotides matching TRBD1. The CDR3 is 14 residues long. V shed 6 bases, J shed 3 bases, and the junction held 6 bases outside the gene matches. Germline-derived CDR1 and CDR2 are SGHTA and FQGNSA. The CDR3 region is CASRYDRGYTEAFF. In DNA form, the CDR3 reads TGTGCCAGCAGGTATGACAGGGGTTACACTGAAGCTTTCTTT.

This clonotype has ten or more counts. The chain couples TRBV12-3 or TRBV12-4 to TRBJ1-5; D gene uncertain. The germline V and J ends were trimmed by 1 base and 5 bases, with 9 bases remaining between them. The CDR3 is 14 amino acids. The CDR3 DNA sequence: TGTGCCAGCAGTTTAGTCCCTGGGGATCAGCCCCAGCATTTT. Translating it yields CASSLVPGDQPQHF.

The J gene is TRBJ1-2, the V gene TRBV30; 9 bases match TRBD1. V shed 3 bases and J 7 bases; nucleotides not matched to a gene: 9. Germline CDR1 reads GTSNPN; CDR2 reads SVGIG (reference sequence). The CDR3 runs to 14 residues. As DNA, the CDR3 is TGTGCCTGGAGGGACAGGGGATTACTGGGTGGCTACACCTTC. Its protein is CAWRDRGLLGGYTF.

This clonotype has more than one count but fewer than ten. This rearrangement joins TRBV7-9 to TRBJ1-1; possible D gene TRBD1, 5 bases. Germline CDR1 SEHNR, CDR2 FQNEAQ (reference sequence). The V end was cut by 2 bases, the J end by 1 base, with 23 bases between. The CDR3 consists of 19 residues. The DNA for the CDR3 is TGTGCCAGCAGCTTACCCTGGGGCTTAGGTCGGACGACGAACACTGAAGCTTTCTTT. Encoded protein: CASSLPWGLGRTTNTEAFF.

This clonotype came up a few times. The chain carries TRBV2 and TRBJ1-1; 7 bases map to TRBD1. The CDR3 sequence is 13 residues long. Trimming cost V 6 bases and J 6 bases; bases outside gene matches: 7. The germline gives CDR1 SNHLY, CDR2 FYNNEI. CDR3 DNA sequence: TGTGCCAGCAGAGAGACAGGGACCCCTGAAGCTTTCTTT. Translating gives CASRETGTPEAFF.

In its sample, this clonotype was seen once. The chain has TRBV29-1 and TRBJ1-6; D unresolved. CDR3 length: 13 residues. Germline V gene lookup returns CDR1 SQVTM and CDR2 ANQGSEA. V lost 7 bases, J lost 7 bases, and 14 bases lay in between. CDR3 protein: CSGQEGRNSPLHF. Here the CDR3 DNA reads TGCAGCGGTCAGGAGGGAAGAAATTCACCCCTCCACTTT. The full variable domain, with the rest looked up from reference TRBV29-1 and TRBJ1-6, is SAVISQKPSRDICQRGTSLTIQCQVDSQVTMMFWYRQQPGQSLTLIATANQGSEATYESGFVIDKFPISRPNLTFSTLTVSNMSPEDSSIYLCSGQEGRNSPLHFGNGTRLTVT.

Ten or more counts support this clonotype. The chain couples TRBV5-1 to TRBJ1-1, with no clear D. Trimming took 4 bases from V and 3 from J, leaving 19 bases between them. CDR3 length: 16 residues. CDR1 and CDR2 from the germline V gene are SGHRS and YFSETQ. This CDR3 reads CASSDRAAPSDTEAFF. DNA for the CDR3: TGCGCCAGCAGCGACCGGGCCGCTCCGTCGGACACTGAAGCTTTCTTT.

The chain combines TRBV19 with TRBJ2-1, with 7 bases lining up with TRBD2. The CDR3 contains 14 residues. V shed 6 bases, J shed 6 bases, and the junction held 8 bases outside the gene matches. The germline CDR1 and CDR2 sequences are LNHDA and SQIVND (reference sequence). In nucleotides, the CDR3 is TGTGCCAGTAGAGACCTGACTAGCCTCAATGAGCAGTTCTTC. Its translation is CASRDLTSLNEQFF.

V and J are TRBV4-1 and TRBJ2-3; no definite D call. The V end lost 2 bases, the J end lost 4 bases, and 13 bases lay between the germline ends. There are 15 residues in the CDR3. Per the germline V gene, CDR1 is MGHRA and CDR2 is YSYEKL. CDR3: CASSQTLKFADTQYF. CDR3 nucleotides: TGCGCCAGCAGCCAAACCCTCAAGTTCGCAGATACGCAGTATTTT.

This clonotype was observed many times. The V and J genes are TRBV7-2 and TRBJ2-7, with D possibly TRBD2 on 7 matching bases. CDR3 length equals 13 residues. Germline V gene data show CDR1 as SGHTA and CDR2 as FQGNSA. V was shortened by 6 bases and J by 1 base, with 10 bases between the two germline ends. CDR3 sequence: CASSKGGSYEQYF. CDR3 coding DNA: TGTGCCAGCAGTAAGGGGGGGTCCTACGAGCAGTACTTC. The variable domain in full, with the rest retrieved from reference TRBV7-2 and TRBJ2-7, is GAGVSQSPSNKVTEKGKDVELRCDPISGHTALYWYRQSLGQGLEFLIYFQGNSAPDKSGLPSDRFSAERTGGSVSTLTIQRTQQEDSAVYLCASSKGGSYEQYFGPGTRLTVT.

The rearrangement uses TRBV6-2 or TRBV6-3 and TRBJ2-6; D is unresolved. The CDR3 runs to 15 residues. Trimming shortened V by 2 bases and J by 1 base, and 6 bases separated the two germline ends. Germline V gene data show CDR1 as MNHEY and CDR2 as SVGEGT. DNA for the CDR3: TGTGCCAGCAGTTACCTCCAGTCTGGGGCCAACGTCCTGACTTTC. Protein: CASSYLQSGANVLTF.

The chain joins TRBV12-3 or TRBV12-4 to TRBJ2-2, with D perhaps TRBD1 (6 bases). The CDR3 is made up of 13 amino acids. Trimming removed 7 bases from V and 6 bases from J, with 12 bases in between. CDR3 amino acids: CASIPWGPGELFF. The CDR3 coding sequence is TGTGCCAGCATTCCTTGGGGGCCCGGGGAGCTGTTTTTT.

The rearrangement links TRBV6-1 to TRBJ2-3, with D possibly matching TRBD2 (5 bases). CDR3 length: 15 residues. The ends were cut back, 8 bases at V and 5 bases at J, with 20 bases in the middle. Per the germline V gene, CDR1 is MNHNS and CDR2 is SASEGT. CDR3 DNA: TGTGCCAGCCGGGGTCGAGGGAGTGTTCTAGATACGCAGTATTTT. As protein: CASRGRGSVLDTQYF.